Listed below are T cell receptor beta chains from one sample, sequenced in a study of CD8 T cells in Susac syndrome. One entry per CDR3 protein, called by TCRdb with MiXCR from the immunoSEQ multiplex PCR reads. This sample has around 79,000 distinct CDR3 sequences, with less than 95% found just once. Source material: CD8+ T cells from PBMCs. The receptors were gathered from a human donor with multiple sclerosis. Both conserved end residues are part of each CDR3.

V: TRBV29-1
J: TRBJ2-7
CDR3: CSAVGQKAYEQYF

V: TRBV9
J: TRBJ1-1
CDR3: CASSVVLGATDTEAFF

V: TRBV29-1
J: TRBJ2-1
CDR3: CSVEDGTAHYNEQFF

V: TRBV9
J: TRBJ2-1
CDR3: CASSVGTRTHEQFF

V: TRBV19
J: TRBJ1-2
CDR3: CASSNRDRGFNYGYTF

V: TRBV5-1
J: TRBJ2-7
CDR3: CASSLEGTGFNEQYF

V: TRBV3-1
J: TRBJ2-5
CDR3: CASSQEMETQYF

V: TRBV7-3
J: TRBJ2-7
CDR3: CASSFQAADQGKDRYEQYF

V: TRBV7-2
J: TRBJ1-1
CDR3: CASSHEVGEVLSGAFF

V: TRBV19
J: TRBJ1-4
CDR3: CASSAGATNEKLFF

V: TRBV9
J: TRBJ1-3
CDR3: CVSSASSGSSGNTIYF

V: TRBV6-5
J: TRBJ1-2
CDR3: CASSYRVGGYTF

V: TRBV6-5
J: TRBJ1-2
CDR3: CASSYSWKGGYTF

V: TRBV4-2
J: TRBJ2-2
CDR3: CASSQSGGVGELFF

V: TRBV7-6
J: TRBJ2-7
CDR3: CASSLALGSEQYF

V: TRBV7-8
J: TRBJ2-2
CDR3: CASSPDYTGELFF

V: TRBV19
J: TRBJ2-1
CDR3: CASSTLESSYNEQFF